The T cell receptor beta chain under discussion was sequenced for a study of neurological immune-mediated disorders. This sample's time point: longitudinal time-point 2. Serving as healthy controls were blood bank volunteers based in Maryland, USA. Concerning this clonotype: At one end the junction does not follow the germline gene, possibly because of a read error.

The authors produced cDNA by 5'RACE using 10-nucleotide random UMIs. The yield of each sequencing run was over 170 million TCR-beta sequences from 15-18 subjects. Using its own MiXCR run on the 5' RACE reads, TCRdb lists one record per CDR3 protein. In the table there are roughly 60,000 distinct CDR3 sequences, 8.5% to 10% of which are singletons. CDR1 is SGHRS, CDR2 YFSETQ, per germline. CDR3 length: 18 residues. The sequence was collected from a young man in good health. Sequenced sample: PBMCs. This chain links TRBV5-1 with TRBJ2-2, with 9 bases matching TRBD2. The CDR3 DNA is TGCGCCAGCAGCTTGAGTCCCCCCCCCGGGAGGGCTAGCGGGGAGCTGGTTTTT. Encoded protein: CASSLSPPPGRASGELVF.